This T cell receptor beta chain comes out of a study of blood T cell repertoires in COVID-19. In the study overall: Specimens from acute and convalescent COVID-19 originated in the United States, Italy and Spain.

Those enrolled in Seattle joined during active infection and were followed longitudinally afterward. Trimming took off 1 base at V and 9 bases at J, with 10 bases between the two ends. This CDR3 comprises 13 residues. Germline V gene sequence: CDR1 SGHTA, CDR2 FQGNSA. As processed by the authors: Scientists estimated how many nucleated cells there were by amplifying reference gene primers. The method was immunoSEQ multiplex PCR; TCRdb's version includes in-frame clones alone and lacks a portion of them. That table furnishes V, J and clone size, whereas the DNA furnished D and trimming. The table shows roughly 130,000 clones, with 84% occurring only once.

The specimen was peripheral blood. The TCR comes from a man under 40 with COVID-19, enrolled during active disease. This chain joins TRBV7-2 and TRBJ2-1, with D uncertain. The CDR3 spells CASSLDRLREQFF. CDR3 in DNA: TGTGCCAGCAGCTTAGATCGTTTGCGTGAGCAGTTCTTC.